This T cell receptor beta chain emerged from a study of cytomegalovirus exposure and HLA in healthy donors. As for the study in general: Counted in an early data release were 75 million to 85 million unique TCRs from HLA-typed donors.

Germline V CDR1 and CDR2: MGHRA, YSYEKL. This CDR3 has 15 amino acids. In regard to this clone: The antigen is unknown. A read error is likely, as this CDR3 ends without the conserved phenylalanine or tryptophan.

Overall study findings and caveats: 16,951 TCR beta sequences were associated with HLA alleles at 0.05 false discovery rate in a later analysis.

The PCR employed 60 Vbeta primers together with 13 Jbeta primers. Generated by immunoSEQ multiplex PCR, the TCRdb table keeps only in-frame clones and is missing some. This sample yields fewer than 120,000 clones, of which around 88% are seen a single time; 1.5% to 2% belongs to the top ten. Sequences were obtained from PBMCs. This clonotype was obtained from a man aged 40-49 years in good health and CMV-seronegative. The V gene is TRBV4-1, the J gene TRBJ1-6; D gene uncertain. The CDR3 nucleotides read TGCGCCAGCAGCCAAAATCTCGCTACGGGTTCACTCCTCCACGTT. Translation: CASSQNLATGSLLHV.